Presented here are 29 T cell receptor beta chains from one specimen sequenced in a study of CD8+ T cells in alopecia areata. Reverse transcription of extracted RNA yielded cDNA, which provided the sequencing template. The data were produced by immunoSEQ multiplex PCR, yet TCRdb's version contains in-frame clones alone and is incomplete. The data contain around 140,000 clones, roughly 46% of them seen just once; the ten biggest clones take up roughly 0.9%. The sample was CD4+ T cells sorted from blood, taken at week 0. Source of these receptors: a human donor with alopecia areata.

The rearrangement uses TRBV6-6 and TRBJ2-7, with D unresolved. V was shortened by 8 bases and J by 7 bases, with 18 bases between the two germline ends. The CDR3 contains 13 residues. Germline V lookup: CDR1 MNHNY, CDR2 SVGAGI (reference sequence). CDR3 DNA sequence: TGTGCCAGCCGAAATAGCCCCTACGTGGAGCAGTACTTC. Translation gives CASRNSPYVEQYF.

This clone was observed a handful of times. This sequence joins TRBV30 and TRBJ2-7; tentative D call: TRBD2 (6 bases). The length of the CDR3 is 16 residues. The germline V and J ends were trimmed by 0 bases and 2 bases, with 17 bases remaining between them. Germline CDR1 GTSNPN, CDR2 SVGIG (reference sequence). The CDR3 is CAWSVRSGRGTYEQYF. The CDR3 DNA follows: TGTGCCTGGAGTGTACGTAGCGGCCGGGGGACCTACGAGCAGTACTTC.

J is TRBJ1-2 and V is TRBV6-5; D call uncertain. The germline gives CDR1 MNHEY, CDR2 SVGAGI. CDR3 length: 16 amino acids. V was pared by 0 bases and J by 4 bases, with 15 bases between. This CDR3 reads CASSYSFVGVGYGYTF. The DNA for the CDR3 is TGTGCCAGCAGTTACTCGTTTGTCGGGGTTGGCTATGGCTACACCTTC.

This clone has just a few counts. The chain links TRBV6-1 to TRBJ2-3, with D possibly matching TRBD2 (6 bases). CDR3 length equals 16 residues. Trimming left V 0 bases short and J 4 bases short, with 14 bases between. CDR1 is MNHNS and CDR2 is SASEGT in the germline V gene. The CDR3 sequence: CASSEALAGRSDTQYF. Here the CDR3 DNA reads TGTGCCAGCAGTGAAGCGCTCGCAGGGAGGTCAGATACGCAGTATTTT.

This clone was recorded once. The chain employs TRBV4-1 and TRBJ2-1, with D unresolved. Germline V gene lookup returns CDR1 MGHRA and CDR2 YSYEKL. The CDR3 is 16 residues long. Trimming took off 0 bases at V and 4 bases at J, with 13 bases between the two ends. The DNA for the CDR3 is TGCGCCAGCAGCCAAGATCTAGGAGTGTCTTACAATGAGCAGTTCTTC. Protein sequence: CASSQDLGVSYNEQFF.

The chain joins TRBV4-3 to TRBJ2-3, with 8 positions matching TRBD2. CDR1 and CDR2 (germline): LGHNA, YSLEER. This CDR3 comprises 16 residues. After removal of 0 bases from V and 0 bases from J, the junction contained 2 bases not matched to a gene. CDR3 DNA sequence: TGCGCCAGCAGCCAAGATCCTAGCGGGAGCACAGATACGCAGTATTTT. Its protein is CASSQDPSGSTDTQYF.

This chain uses TRBV5-1 with TRBJ1-3; D is unresolved. The CDR3 has 14 residues. Germline V gene lookup returns CDR1 SGHRS and CDR2 YFSETQ. V lost 4 bases, J lost 3 bases, and 11 bases lay in between. The CDR3 nucleotides read TGCGCCAGCAGCCAATCAGGAAGTGGAAACACCATATATTTT. It translates to CASSQSGSGNTIYF.

The chain recombines TRBV30 with TRBJ2-1, with D possibly matching TRBD2 (6 bases). CDR1 is GTSNPN and CDR2 is SVGIG in the germline V gene (reference sequence). The CDR3 loop spans 14 amino acids. Trimming took 0 bases from V and 5 from J, leaving 11 bases between them. The CDR3 nucleotides are TGTGCCTGGAGTGTACAGCGGGCCAACAATGAGCAGTTCTTC. This translates into CAWSVQRANNEQFF.

This clone showed up just a few times. The CDR3 DNA is TGTGCCAGCAGTCGGACAGGGCTTTACGAGCAGTACTTC. Residues: CASSRTGLYEQYF. The chain uses TRBV6-5 and TRBJ2-7; 8 nucleotides match TRBD1. V shed 5 bases and J 4 bases; nucleotides not matched to a gene: 4. CDR1 MNHEY and CDR2 SVGAGI come from the germline V gene. This CDR3 spans 13 amino acids.

A few counts support this clone. The rearrangement joins TRBV30 to TRBJ1-5; D remains unclear. Germline-derived CDR1 and CDR2 are GTSNPN and SVGIG (reference sequence). Trimming shortened V by 0 bases and J by 4 bases, and 7 bases separated the two germline ends. The CDR3 totals 13 residues. The CDR3 DNA reads as TGTGCCTGGAGTGTAGAGAGGAATCAGCCCCAGCATTTT. It translates to CAWSVERNQPQHF. Full variable domain (remainder filled in from reference TRBV30 and TRBJ1-5): SQTIHQWPATLVQPVGSPLSLECTVEGTSNPNLYWYRQAAGRGLQLLFYSVGIGQISSEVPQNLSASRPQDRQFILSSKKLLLSDSGFYLCAWSVERNQPQHFGDGTRLSIL.

This clone appeared many times. The same CDR3 arises from other DNA sequences in this sample as well. J is TRBJ1-2 and V is TRBV6-5, with D unresolved. V was cut by 2 bases and J by 8 bases, with 6 bases left in between. The germline V gene has CDR1 MNHEY and CDR2 SVGAGI. This CDR3 is built from 11 residues. The CDR3 DNA sequence: TGTGCCAGCAGTTACGGCCTCGGCTACACCTTC. Encoded protein: CASSYGLGYTF.

J is TRBJ2-5 and V is TRBV18; possibly TRBD1 for D (6 bases). Germline-derived CDR1 and CDR2 are KGHSH and LQKENI. CDR3 length: 17 amino acids. Deletions cut 3 bases from V and 3 bases from J, with 20 bases between. The CDR3 protein is CASSPRARDNREETQYF. In DNA form, the CDR3 reads TGTGCCAGCTCACCCCGAGCTCGGGACAACCGAGAAGAGACCCAGTACTTC.

The chain recombines TRBV28 with TRBJ2-5; 7 bases line up with TRBD1. The CDR3 runs to 14 residues. With 5 bases clipped from V and 9 bases from J, the junction kept 12 bases outside the gene matches. Germline-derived CDR1 and CDR2 are MDHEN and SYDVKM. In nucleotides, the CDR3 is TGTGCCAGCAGTCCGCCGGGACAGATTTTTCCCCAGTACTTC. It specifies CASSPPGQIFPQYF.

This sequence joins TRBV7-3 and TRBJ2-3; D remains unclear. Germline assignment: CDR1 SGHTA and CDR2 FQGTGA. This CDR3 has 15 residues. V lost 4 bases to trimming and J lost 0 bases, with 11 bases between them. The CDR3 loop is CASSSRYSSTDTQYF. Written as DNA, the CDR3 is TGTGCCAGCAGCTCACGTTACTCTAGCACAGATACGCAGTATTTT.

This clone was seen only a few times. V usage is TRBV19 and J usage is TRBJ2-1; 9 bases agree with TRBD1. This CDR3 region has 14 residues. Germline assignment: CDR1 LNHDA and CDR2 SQIVND (reference sequence). V shed 5 bases, J shed 7 bases, and the junction held 6 bases outside the gene matches. The DNA for the CDR3 is TGTGCCAGTAGTTGGGGACAGGGCGGGAATGAGCAGTTCTTC. It encodes CASSWGQGGNEQFF.

This clone has more than one count but fewer than ten. J is TRBJ2-1 and V is TRBV30, with D unclear. CDR3 length equals 11 residues. V lost 3 bases, J lost 5 bases, and 5 bases lay in between. In germline, CDR1 is GTSNPN, CDR2 SVGIG (reference sequence). The CDR3 region has the DNA TGTGCCTGGAGCGCTAACAATGAGCAGTTCTTC. Protein product: CAWSANNEQFF.

This rearrangement joins TRBV30 to TRBJ2-3; the D gene is possibly TRBD2 (6 bases). This CDR3 contains 15 residues. Trimming shortened V by 6 bases and J by 0 bases, and 16 bases separated the two germline ends. Germline V CDR1 and CDR2: GTSNPN, SVGIG (reference sequence). The CDR3 sequence: CACRTVRGSTDTQYF. CDR3 in DNA: TGTGCCTGCAGAACCGTACGGGGGAGCACAGATACGCAGTATTTT.

V gene TRBV7-3 combines with J gene TRBJ2-1; weak D call: TRBD2 (6 bases). Per the germline V gene, CDR1 is SGHTA and CDR2 is FQGTGA. The CDR3 length is 16 residues. V was shortened by 5 bases and J by 2 bases, with 16 bases between the two germline ends. Written as DNA, the CDR3 is TGTGCCAGCAGCGCCGTAGCCGGAGGGGCCTACAATGAGCAGTTCTTC. This gives the protein CASSAVAGGAYNEQFF.

This chain links TRBV15 with TRBJ1-4; no reliable D call. The germline CDR1 and CDR2 sequences are LNHNV and YYDKDF (reference sequence). The CDR3 loop spans 15 amino acids. Trimming stripped 5 bases from V and 4 bases from J, with 14 bases between. The CDR3 is CATSASAGSNEKLFF. The CDR3 DNA reads as TGTGCCACCAGCGCCTCGGCAGGAAGTAATGAAAAACTGTTTTTT. The full variable domain, completed using reference TRBV15 and TRBJ1-4, is DAMVIQNPRYQVTQFGKPVTLSCSQTLNHNVMYWYQQKSSQAPKLLFHYYDKDFNNEADTPDNFQSRRPNTSFCFLDIRSPGLGDTAMYLCATSASAGSNEKLFFGSGTQLSVL.

The chain uses TRBV7-9 and TRBJ2-5; 9 nucleotides align to TRBD1. CDR3 length: 15 residues. The junction had 7 bases not matched to a gene; V was cut back by 4 bases and J by 4 bases. Germline CDR1 and CDR2: SEHNR and FQNEAQ (reference sequence). In DNA, the CDR3 is TGTGCCAGCAGCTCATCAACAGGGGGCCGAGAGACCCAGTACTTC. Translation gives CASSSSTGGRETQYF.

The chain has TRBV6-5 and TRBJ1-5, with D perhaps TRBD1 (5 bases). Trimming stripped 0 bases from V and 5 bases from J, with 11 bases between. Germline V CDR1 and CDR2: MNHEY, SVGAGI. This CDR3 comprises 15 residues. CDR3 amino acids: CASSYSGGTDQPQHF. CDR3 in DNA: TGTGCCAGCAGTTACTCGGGGGGAACGGATCAGCCCCAGCATTTT.

This clone was detected ten times or more. The chain carries TRBV28 and TRBJ2-5; perhaps D is TRBD1 or TRBD2 (5 bases each). Germline assignment: CDR1 MDHEN and CDR2 SYDVKM. V lost 2 bases and J lost 4, with 11 bases in between. The CDR3 has 14 residues. The CDR3 DNA reads as TGTGCCAGCAGTTTAGGGGGTTGGGGAGAGACCCAGTACTTC. Translating it yields CASSLGGWGETQYF.

Of note for this clone: No DNA is shown, since the ends of the CDR3 on it are uncertain; the CDR3 is the one TCRdb lists. The rearrangement links TRBV30 to TRBJ2-7; the tabulated D call, TRBD2, remains unverified against the DNA. The CDR3 length is 12 residues, termini included. Germline loops: CDR1 GTSNPN, CDR2 SVGIG (reference sequence). CDR3 sequence reads: CAWGRGTSSSYF.

A few counts support this clone. The gene calls are TRBV5-6 and TRBJ2-5; D is tentatively TRBD1 or TRBD2 (5 bases each). The germline V and J ends were trimmed by 4 bases and 5 bases, with 18 bases remaining between them. Germline assignment: CDR1 SGHDT and CDR2 YYEEEE. The CDR3 extends over 15 amino acids. This chain's CDR3 is CASSVVGAEGETQYF. CDR3 in DNA: TGTGCCAGCAGCGTGGTTGGGGCCGAGGGGGAGACCCAGTACTTC.

The J gene is TRBJ2-1, the V gene TRBV4-1; TRBD1 aligns across 7 bases. V dropped 1 base and J dropped 2; count of bases not matched to a gene: 2. This CDR3 spans 15 amino acids. CDR1 MGHRA and CDR2 YSYEKL come from the germline V gene. The DNA of the CDR3 is TGCGCCAGCAGCCAAGGGACAGGAACCTACAATGAGCAGTTCTTC. Translation: CASSQGTGTYNEQFF.

A single count supports this clone. The chain recombines TRBV7-8 with TRBJ1-1; 7 nucleotides align to TRBD1. There are 15 residues in the CDR3. V trimming: 2 bases; J trimming: 5 bases; junction bases outside the gene matches: 8. The germline V gene encodes CDR1 SGHVS and CDR2 FQNEAQ. Here the CDR3 DNA reads TGTGCCAGCAGCTTATACAGGGGCTTGGGGACTGAAGCTTTCTTT. Protein product: CASSLYRGLGTEAFF.

This clone showed up just a few times. The chain has TRBV29-1 and TRBJ1-1, with 8 nucleotides matching TRBD1. CDR1 SQVTM and CDR2 ANQGSEA come from the germline V gene. V lost 4 bases, J lost 2 bases, and 9 bases stayed unmatched. This CDR3 is 15 amino acids long. CDR3 DNA sequence: TGCAGCGTTGTCCATCCGGGACAGGATAACACTGAAGCTTTCTTT. It translates to CSVVHPGQDNTEAFF.

This chain links TRBV20-1 with TRBJ2-5, with unresolved D. With 7 bases removed from V and 7 bases from J, the gap between germline ends came to 10 bases. This CDR3 has 10 amino acids. In germline, CDR1 is DFQATT, CDR2 SNEGSKA (reference sequence). This CDR3 is CSVAYGTQYF. The CDR3 bases are TGCAGTGTTGCATACGGGACCCAGTACTTC.

The CDR3 here is CASSRSIRVYEQYF. For the CDR3, the DNA is TGTGCCAGCAGCCGTTCGATTAGGGTTTACGAGCAGTACTTC. The chain links TRBV28 to TRBJ2-7; D not resolved. V lost 6 bases and J 4 bases, leaving 16 bases between the germline ends. The CDR3 is made up of 14 amino acids. Germline V lookup: CDR1 MDHEN, CDR2 SYDVKM. Using reference TRBV28 and TRBJ2-7 for the parts outside the CDR3, the full variable domain is DVKVTQSSRYLVKRTGEKVFLECVQDMDHENMFWYRQDPGLGLRLIYFSYDVKMKEKGDIPEGYSVSREKKERFSLILESASTNQTSMYLCASSRSIRVYEQYFGPGTRLTVT.